The next 29 T cell receptor beta chains were all read from a single sample in a study of T cell responses to AZD1222 COVID-19 vaccine. Clones were read by immunoSEQ multiplex PCR, and TCRdb kept only the in-frame ones, dropping some. The sample shows roughly 140,000 clones, roughly 90% of them seen only once. The sample was peripheral blood, taken 28 days after the second AZD1222 dose. The receptor set was obtained from an adult who received the AZD1222 COVID-19 vaccine.

For this clone: Additional DNA sequences in this sample encode the identical CDR3. V usage is TRBV6-5 and J usage is TRBJ1-1, with D unclear. Germline V CDR1 and CDR2: MNHEY, SVGAGI. This CDR3 is built from 13 residues. Trimming removed 5 bases from V and 0 bases from J, with 7 bases in between. CDR3 sequence: CASSPTLNTEAFF. Here the CDR3 DNA reads TGTGCCAGCAGTCCTACCCTGAACACTGAAGCTTTCTTT.

This CDR3 reads CAGSRRGGMETQYF. The CDR3 bases are TGTGCCGGATCACGGCGGGGAGGAATGGAGACCCAGTACTTC. The V gene is TRBV6-6, the J gene TRBJ2-5, with a possible D match to TRBD2 (6 bases). This CDR3 comprises 14 residues. Germline V CDR1 and CDR2: MNHNY, SVGAGI (reference sequence). With 11 bases removed from V and 5 bases from J, the gap between germline ends came to 21 bases.

J is TRBJ1-4 and V is TRBV5-1; TRBD1 might be the D (5 bases). Trimming stripped 6 bases from V and 2 bases from J, with 11 bases between. Germline V lookup: CDR1 SGHRS, CDR2 YFSETQ. CDR3 length: 14 amino acids. The CDR3: CASKVGGTNEKLFF. Here the CDR3 DNA reads TGCGCCAGCAAGGTCGGGGGTACTAATGAAAAACTGTTTTTT.

The chain carries TRBV12-3 or TRBV12-4 and TRBJ1-1; D is undetermined. V was pared by 5 bases and J by 6 bases, with 10 bases between. The CDR3 sequence is 12 residues long. CDR3 in DNA: TGTGCCAGCAGTCCCGACTTGGCTGAAGCTTTCTTT. Translating gives CASSPDLAEAFF.

The chain couples TRBV7-6 to TRBJ1-1; 7 bases align to TRBD1. Germline assignment: CDR1 SGHVS and CDR2 FNYEAQ. After removal of 4 bases from V and 4 bases from J, the junction contained 6 bases not matched to a gene. The CDR3 consists of 14 residues. The CDR3 here is CASSYRQGGTEAFF. CDR3 nucleotide sequence: TGTGCCAGCAGCTACCGACAGGGTGGCACTGAAGCTTTCTTT.

This chain joins TRBV5-1 and TRBJ2-3; 11 bases agree with TRBD2. The CDR3 loop spans 18 amino acids. Germline lookup yields CDR1 SGHRS and CDR2 YFSETQ. V was pared by 1 base and J by 2 bases, with 9 bases of the junction left unmatched. Written as DNA, the CDR3 is TGCGCCAGCAGCTTGCCACTAGCGGGGGCCTCTATCACAGATACGCAGTATTTT. It codes for CASSLPLAGASITDTQYF.

This clone was found once. The rearrangement uses TRBV30 and TRBJ1-1, with a tentative D call TRBD1 (6 bases). The germline CDR1 and CDR2 sequences are GTSNPN and SVGIG (reference sequence). The CDR3 covers 14 residues. Deletions cut 1 base from V and 5 bases from J, with 14 bases between. CDR3 nucleotides: TGTGCCTGGAGTGGCCAAGGGGGGTGGACTGAAGCTTTCTTT. Translating it yields CAWSGQGGWTEAFF.

The chain combines TRBV5-1 with TRBJ2-7; D gene ambiguous. This CDR3 region has 13 residues. The ends were cut back, 6 bases at V and 1 base at J, with 11 bases in the middle. Germline V gene sequence: CDR1 SGHRS, CDR2 YFSETQ. The CDR3 protein is CASNRDGSYEQYF. The DNA for the CDR3 is TGCGCCAGCAATCGTGATGGTTCCTACGAGCAGTACTTC.

V is TRBV7-2 and J is TRBJ2-1, with TRBD2 matching 8 bases. Germline V CDR1 and CDR2: SGHTA, FQGNSA. With 5 bases clipped from V and 7 bases from J, the junction kept 10 bases outside the gene matches. This CDR3 comprises 15 residues. The CDR3 sequence: CASSASGSISNEQFF. CDR3 sequence (DNA): TGTGCCAGCAGCGCAAGCGGGAGTATTAGTAATGAGCAGTTCTTC.

The V gene is TRBV28, the J gene TRBJ2-7, with D tentatively TRBD2 (5 bases). V shed 9 bases and J shed 2 bases, with 20 bases lying between them. From germline, CDR1 is MDHEN and CDR2 SYDVKM. This CDR3 spans 15 amino acids. The CDR3 region has the DNA TGTGCCAGTTCGTTCATGTCTAGCCTAACCTACGAGCAGTACTTC. It encodes CASSFMSSLTYEQYF.

The gene calls are TRBV7-8 and TRBJ2-2, with 11 bases that match TRBD2. The V and J ends lost 1 base and 7 bases, in that order; junction bases with no gene match: 11. Germline CDR1 SGHVS, CDR2 FQNEAQ. This CDR3 has 18 residues. CDR3 sequence reads: CASSLVLAGGLSVGELFF. The CDR3 nucleotides are TGTGCCAGCAGCTTAGTCCTAGCGGGGGGACTTTCAGTCGGGGAGCTGTTTTTT.

This clone has only a few counts. V gene TRBV6-5 combines with J gene TRBJ2-7, with 11 bases fitting TRBD2. Unmatched junction bases numbered 6, after V lost 4 bases and J lost 7 bases. There are 14 residues in the CDR3. CDR1 is MNHEY and CDR2 is SVGAGI in the germline V gene. CDR3 residues: CASSSRLAGKEQYV. CDR3 DNA sequence: TGTGCCAGCAGTTCCCGACTAGCGGGGAAAGAGCAGTACGTC.

This chain connects TRBV21-1 to TRBJ2-7; the listed D gene, TRBD1, was not tested against the DNA. TRBV21-1 is reported as a pseudogene. This CDR3 contains 16 residues. CDR3 sequence: CASSQSPGDSSYEQYF. In DNA form, the CDR3 reads TGTGCCAGCAGTCAAAGCCCAGGGGATAGCTCCTACGAGCAGTACTTC.

The chain has TRBV7-8 and TRBJ1-1; D is undetermined. The germline V gene has CDR1 SGHVS and CDR2 FQNEAQ. With 1 base removed from V and 6 bases from J, the gap between germline ends came to 15 bases. This CDR3 is built from 15 residues. The CDR3 spells CASSLVDSRRPEAFF. The CDR3 bases are TGTGCCAGCAGCTTAGTTGATAGTAGACGGCCTGAAGCTTTCTTT.

This chain uses TRBV19 with TRBJ2-1, with 11 bases fitting TRBD2. Germline lookup yields CDR1 LNHDA and CDR2 SQIVND (reference sequence). V lost 1 base, J lost 12 bases, and 2 bases stayed unmatched. CDR3 length: 13 amino acids. CDR3 loop: CASSIGSGRAQFF. The CDR3 nucleotides read TGTGCCAGTAGTATAGGTAGCGGGAGGGCGCAGTTCTTC.

This clone was picked up one time. V and J are TRBV7-8 and TRBJ1-3; the D is unclear. Trimming left V 1 base short and J 4 bases short, with 8 bases between. Germline CDR1 SGHVS, CDR2 FQNEAQ. The CDR3 loop spans 14 amino acids. The CDR3 region is CASSLGGTGNTIYF. The CDR3 nucleotides are TGTGCCAGCAGCTTAGGAGGTACCGGAAACACCATATATTTT. The full variable domain, its missing parts supplied by reference TRBV7-8 and TRBJ1-3, is GAGVSQSPRYKVAKRGQDVALRCDPISGHVSLFWYQQALGQGPEFLTYFQNEAQLDKSGLPSDRFFAERPEGSVSTLKIQRTQQEDSAVYLCASSLGGTGNTIYFGEGSWLTVV.

V is TRBV28 and J is TRBJ2-7; 7 positions match TRBD2. V lost 3 bases and J lost 9; bases outside the gene matches: 8. The CDR3 runs 13 residues. Germline V lookup: CDR1 MDHEN, CDR2 SYDVKM. In DNA, the CDR3 is TGTGCCAGCAGTTTGGGGGGGAGCGTTGTGCAGTACGTC. Translation gives CASSLGGSVVQYV.

The chain links TRBV19 to TRBJ2-5; 12 nucleotides agree with TRBD1. V shed 4 bases, J shed 2 bases, and the junction held 5 bases outside the gene matches. The CDR3 is 16 amino acids. Looked up from germline, CDR1 is LNHDA and CDR2 is SQIVND (reference sequence). In nucleotides, the CDR3 is TGTGCCAGTAGTACCGGGGACAGGGGGCTACAAGAGACCCAGTACTTC. This gives the protein CASSTGDRGLQETQYF.

The sample holds one count of this clone. The chain carries TRBV2 and TRBJ1-4, with 8 bases matching TRBD1. CDR3 length equals 14 residues. V lost 6 bases, J lost 2 bases, and 2 bases stayed unmatched. Per germline, CDR1 SNHLY and CDR2 FYNNEI. The CDR3 region is CASRRTGTNEKLFF. The CDR3 DNA is TGTGCCAGCAGGCGGACAGGGACTAATGAAAAACTGTTTTTT.

V is TRBV11-2 and J is TRBJ1-1; D may be TRBD1 (5 bases). The V end lost 5 bases, the J end lost 5 bases, and 18 bases lay between the germline ends. The CDR3 covers 15 residues. Germline V CDR1 and CDR2: SGHAT, FQNNGV. This CDR3 reads CASSLNRPGRTEAFF. The CDR3 DNA reads TGTGCCAGCAGCCTCAACAGGCCCGGGAGGACTGAAGCTTTCTTT.

The V and J genes are TRBV29-1 and TRBJ2-1; the D gene is possibly TRBD2 (5 bases). Trimming stripped 7 bases from V and 8 bases from J, with 9 bases between. The CDR3 is made up of 10 amino acids. The germline V gene has CDR1 SQVTM and CDR2 ANQGSEA. The CDR3 DNA reads as TGCAGCGCTGCGGACTATGAGCAGTTCTTC. Translation: CSAADYEQFF.

This chain uses TRBV6-2 or TRBV6-3 with TRBJ1-2, with TRBD1 identical over 7 bases. This CDR3 has 15 residues. Germline CDR1 and CDR2: MNHEY and SVGEGT. The V and J ends lost 4 bases and 2 bases, in that order; junction bases with no gene match: 7. As DNA, the CDR3 is TGTGCCAGCAGTTTTCCACGGACAGGAAACTATGGCTACACCTTC. Translation: CASSFPRTGNYGYTF.

The chain combines TRBV7-2 with TRBJ2-1; 7 positions agree with TRBD2. CDR1 is SGHTA, CDR2 FQGNSA, per germline. The CDR3 spans 15 residues. V was pared by 3 bases and J by 9 bases, with 11 bases of the junction left unmatched. CDR3 region: CASSLGGFMTGEQFF. CDR3 sequence (DNA): TGTGCCAGCAGCTTGGGGGGGTTTATGACGGGTGAGCAGTTCTTC.

The chain combines TRBV6-2 or TRBV6-3 with TRBJ1-3; TRBD1 might be the D (5 bases). This CDR3 is built from 14 residues. Trimming shortened V by 5 bases and J by 7 bases, and 15 bases separated the two germline ends. Germline V lookup: CDR1 MNHEY, CDR2 SVGEGT. Here the CDR3 DNA reads TGTGCCAGCAGTCGGGGCAGCCTCGAGAACACCATATATTTT. This translates into CASSRGSLENTIYF.

CDR3 loop: CASSVADTQYF. The CDR3 DNA follows: TGTGCGAGCTCTGTGGCAGATACGCAGTATTTT. The chain is built from TRBV6-5 and TRBJ2-3; D is uncertain. Germline V gives CDR1 MNHEY, CDR2 SVGAGI. The length of the CDR3 is 11 residues.

This chain links TRBV9 with TRBJ2-1; 10 bases agree with TRBD2. Germline loops: CDR1 SGDLS, CDR2 YYNGEE. This CDR3 region has 15 residues. V lost 3 bases to trimming and J lost 4 bases; unmatched junction nucleotides: 4. The CDR3 DNA reads as TGTGCCAGCAGCGAAGGACTAGCGGCTTACAATGAGCAGTTCTTC. Amino acids: CASSEGLAAYNEQFF.

The V and J genes are TRBV3-1 (or the pseudogene TRBV3-2) and TRBJ1-2; 9 bases fit TRBD1. J was trimmed by 2 bases and V by 1 base; bases with no gene match: 5. The CDR3 is made up of 16 amino acids. Looked up from germline, CDR1 is LGHDT and CDR2 is YNNKEL (reference sequence). In DNA form, the CDR3 reads TGTGCCAGCAGCCAAGGCGGACAGGGGTCGAACTATGGCTACACCTTC. This translates into CASSQGGQGSNYGYTF.

The chain couples TRBV28 to TRBJ1-1; 8 bases are a match to TRBD1. Germline V lookup: CDR1 MDHEN, CDR2 SYDVKM. Trimming at V came to 6 bases and at J to 4 bases, leaving 4 bases not matched to a gene. This CDR3 is 13 amino acids long. CDR3 loop: CASRKTGVTEAFF. As DNA, the CDR3 is TGTGCCAGCAGGAAGACAGGGGTCACTGAAGCTTTCTTT.

V and J are TRBV28 and TRBJ1-1; D not resolved. V lost 5 bases to trimming and J lost 11 bases, with 21 bases between them. This CDR3 comprises 14 residues. Germline V lookup: CDR1 MDHEN, CDR2 SYDVKM. As DNA, the CDR3 is TGTGCCAGCAGTCAGGTCGGGCCGGCGGCGGGGGCTTTCTTT. Translated: CASSQVGPAAGAFF.